The sequence of this TCR beta chain was determined in a study of identical twins. This clonotype occurred many times. No antigen is known for it. TCRdb processed the 5' RACE reads anew with MiXCR; each CDR3 protein has one entry. The sample consists of hundreds of thousands of distinct CDR3 sequences, 6% to 6.5% of them appearing once. Broader study findings: For cord blood, abundant beta clonotypes had fewer insertions, unlike memory repertoires, which showed none. Twins shared beta out-of-frame sequences in excess, but this excess was weaker.

The TCR was taken from a young man in good health. Input material: naive T cells sorted from blood.

Here the CDR3 DNA reads TGTGCCAGCAGCTCCACCCTGGGACAGTACCAAGAGACCCAGTACTTC. This sequence encodes CASSSTLGQYQETQYF. V usage is TRBV7-9 and J usage is TRBJ2-5, with 7 bases aligning to TRBD1. V dropped 4 bases and J dropped 0; count of bases not matched to a gene: 8. The length of the CDR3 is 16 residues. Germline V CDR1 and CDR2: SEHNR, FQNEAQ (reference sequence).